This TCR beta chain was recovered during a study of shared clonotypes between healthy human individuals. The assay was immunoSEQ multiplex PCR, and TCRdb's table has in-frame clones only and misses some. The sample lists 90,000 to 150,000 clones, about 71% seen once, with roughly a quarter in the top ten. Per the germline V gene, CDR1 is SGHNT and CDR2 is YYREEE (reference sequence). The CDR3 length is 13 residues. The ends were cut back, 0 bases at V and 4 bases at J, with 4 bases in the middle. The specimen sequenced was memory CD8+ T cells sorted from blood. Subset indicated: CD45RO+ cells pooled with CCR7-negative TemRA cells. This TCR was recovered from a woman aged 30 to 39 in good health. The chain carries TRBV5-4 and TRBJ1-4; D uncertain. CDR3 residues: CASSLGVNEKLFF. As DNA, the CDR3 is TGTGCCAGCAGCTTGGGCGTTAATGAAAAACTGTTTTTT.